These 21 T cell receptor beta chains were all obtained from the same sample, sequenced in a study of early T cells in non-severe SARS-CoV-2 infection. In TCRdb, the 5' RACE reads were re-called with MiXCR into one record per CDR3 protein. The table records 30,000 to 40,000 distinct CDR3 sequences, more than 5% of them present only once. Sequenced input: whole blood. The source is an adult who was a healthcare worker with PCR-confirmed SARS-CoV-2 infection or an uninfected control (not recorded which).

This clonotype was observed many times. This rearrangement joins TRBV4-2 to TRBJ1-6, with D possibly being TRBD1 (5 bases). Trimming took off 0 bases at V and 7 bases at J, with 7 bases between the two ends. The length of the CDR3 is 14 residues. Germline CDR1 reads LGHNA; CDR2 reads YNFKEQ. Written as DNA, the CDR3 is TGTGCCAGCAGCCAAGAGACAGCAAATTCACCCCTCCACTTT. Protein: CASSQETANSPLHF.

This clonotype was picked up many times. The chain has TRBV7-3 and TRBJ2-3, with TRBD2 identical over 9 bases. The J segment lost 2 bases and the V segment lost 3 bases, leaving 6 bases of the junction unmatched. The CDR3 runs 16 residues. CDR1 is SGHTA and CDR2 is FQGTGA in the germline V gene. The CDR3 protein is CASSFLAGASTDTQYF. The CDR3 DNA sequence: TGTGCCAGCAGCTTCTTAGCGGGGGCCTCCACAGATACGCAGTATTTT.

Ten or more counts support this clonotype. V and J are TRBV10-3 and TRBJ1-1; D unclear. This CDR3 spans 13 amino acids. V lost 6 bases and J lost 0, with 8 bases in between. Germline-derived CDR1 and CDR2 are ENHRY and SYGVKD. The CDR3 DNA reads as TGTGCCATCAGGGAGGAGTTGAACACTGAAGCTTTCTTT. This translates into CAIREELNTEAFF.

In its sample, this clonotype was seen a few times. This chain joins TRBV2 and TRBJ2-1; 10 bases line up with TRBD2. This CDR3 has 13 amino acids. The trim removed 4 bases at V and 9 bases at J, leaving 3 bases unmatched. From germline, CDR1 is SNHLY and CDR2 FYNNEI. The CDR3 DNA sequence: TGTGCCAGCAGTGGGCTAGCGGGGGTTGAGCAGTTCTTC. Translated, it gives CASSGLAGVEQFF. Looking up the rest from reference TRBV2 and TRBJ2-1 gives the full variable domain: EPEVTQTPSHQVTQMGQEVILRCVPISNHLYFYWYRQILGQKVEFLVSFYNNEISEKSEIFDDQFSVERPDGSNFTLKIRSTKLEDSAMYFCASSGLAGVEQFFGPGTRLTVL.

This clonotype was seen repeatedly, ten times or more. In DNA form, the CDR3 reads TGTGCCAGCAGTTACCTTGGGACCACTGAAGCTTTCTTT. Residues: CASSYLGTTEAFF. J is TRBJ1-1 and V is TRBV6-5; tentative D call: TRBD1 (5 bases). The CDR3 extends over 13 amino acids. With 2 bases removed from V and 4 bases from J, the gap between germline ends came to 8 bases. Germline CDR1 MNHEY, CDR2 SVGAGI.

A word on this clonotype: One junction end disagrees with the germline gene, perhaps due to a read error. The chain couples TRBV5-5 to TRBJ2-2; 9 positions agree with TRBD2. CDR1 is SGHKS and CDR2 is YYEKEE in the germline V gene (reference sequence). The CDR3 runs to 15 residues. Here the CDR3 reads CVSSPGLAYTGELFF. DNA for the CDR3: TGTGTCAGCAGCCCCGGACTAGCGTACACCGGGGAGCTGTTTTTT. Supplemented by reference TRBV5-5 and TRBJ2-2, the full variable domain reads DAGVTQSPTHLIKTRGQQVTLRCSPISGHKSVSWYQQVLGQGPQFIFQYYEKEERGRGNFPDRFSARQFPNYSSELNVNALLLGDSALYLCVSSPGLAYTGELFFGEGSRLTVL.

This clonotype was seen ten or more times. The chain uses TRBV2 and TRBJ1-1, with D uncertain. Germline V gene data show CDR1 as SNHLY and CDR2 as FYNNEI. The CDR3 extends over 13 amino acids. V lost 7 bases to trimming and J lost 0 bases, with 9 bases between them. The CDR3 is CASKLQMNTEAFF. CDR3 nucleotides: TGTGCCAGCAAATTACAGATGAACACTGAAGCTTTCTTT.

This clonotype has just a few counts. The rearrangement uses TRBV29-1 and TRBJ2-7; D might be TRBD1 or TRBD2, each matching 6 bases. Trimming removed 3 bases from V and 4 bases from J, with 13 bases in between. CDR1 SQVTM and CDR2 ANQGSEA come from the germline V gene. There are 13 residues in the CDR3. This CDR3 is CSVEVRGQYEQYF. The CDR3 DNA is TGCAGCGTTGAGGTCCGGGGGCAGTACGAGCAGTACTTC.

The chain combines TRBV6-2 or TRBV6-3 with TRBJ2-1; tentative D call: TRBD2 (5 bases). The germline V gene has CDR1 MNHEY and CDR2 SVGEGT. The CDR3 covers 14 residues. Deletions cut 6 bases from V and 9 bases from J, with 18 bases between. The CDR3 here is CASRIKPGSTEQFF. The CDR3 nucleotides read TGTGCCAGCAGAATCAAACCGGGGTCCACTGAGCAGTTCTTC.

This clonotype was counted only a few times. This chain links TRBV14 with TRBJ1-1; D is uncertain. CDR1 and CDR2 from the germline V gene are SGHDN and FVKESK. The V and J ends lost 6 bases and 3 bases respectively, with 11 bases between them. The CDR3 is made up of 13 amino acids. The chain's CDR3 is CASSIIVDTEAFF. The CDR3 coding sequence is TGTGCCAGCAGTATAATTGTAGACACTGAAGCTTTCTTT.

DNA of the CDR3: TGTGCCAGCAGCCCGGACGGGACTTCGGAAGAGACCCAGTACTTC. Translating it yields CASSPDGTSEETQYF. The V gene is TRBV11-3, the J gene TRBJ2-5; weak D call: TRBD2 (6 bases). CDR3 length: 15 residues. V lost 5 bases to trimming and J lost 3 bases, with 16 bases between them. Germline assignment: CDR1 SGHNT and CDR2 YENEEA.

This clonotype appeared a few times. The chain employs TRBV5-1 and TRBJ2-3; TRBD2 agrees at 11 bases. This CDR3 has 19 residues. The germline V gene has CDR1 SGHRS and CDR2 YFSETQ. The V segment lost 1 base and the J segment 0 bases; nucleotides outside the gene matches: 10. CDR3 loop: CASSLNLAGGRISTDTQYF. The DNA of the CDR3 is TGCGCCAGCAGCTTGAATCTAGCGGGGGGACGTATAAGCACAGATACGCAGTATTTT.

This clonotype was recorded at least ten times. This rearrangement joins TRBV28 to TRBJ2-1; D is possibly TRBD1 (5 bases). The CDR3 loop spans 15 amino acids. CDR1 is MDHEN, CDR2 SYDVKM, per germline. The V end was cut by 7 bases, the J end by 1 base, with 14 bases between. CDR3 region: CASTRQSGSYNEQFF. The CDR3 DNA reads as TGTGCCAGCACCCGGCAGTCAGGGTCCTACAATGAGCAGTTCTTC.

This clonotype showed up many times. The CDR3 DNA follows: TGTGCCAGCAGCCCCGCACTGAATCAGCCCCAGCATTTT. Protein product: CASSPALNQPQHF. This chain connects TRBV7-8 to TRBJ1-5, with no clear D. Trimming shortened V by 5 bases and J by 4 bases, and 9 bases separated the two germline ends. The CDR3 loop spans 13 amino acids. Per germline, CDR1 SGHVS and CDR2 FQNEAQ.

This clonotype appeared many times. The V call is TRBV7-2, the J call TRBJ2-5; 8 bases align to TRBD2. The CDR3 length is 16 residues. The trim removed 1 base at V and 5 bases at J, leaving 9 bases unmatched. Germline values: CDR1 SGHTA, CDR2 FQGNSA. The DNA for the CDR3 is TGTGCCAGCAGCTTAGTACAACGGGGGGGCCAGGAGACCCAGTACTTC. Translation: CASSLVQRGGQETQYF.

This clonotype turned up a few times. The rearrangement links TRBV9 to TRBJ1-4, with 7 bases fitting TRBD1. The CDR3 consists of 15 residues. Germline loops: CDR1 SGDLS, CDR2 YYNGEE. The trim removed 4 bases at V and 4 bases at J, leaving 7 bases unmatched. The CDR3 loop reads CASSSRQGHNEKLFF. In DNA, the CDR3 is TGTGCCAGCAGCTCGCGACAGGGCCATAATGAAAAACTGTTTTTT.

This clonotype was recorded many times. This chain links TRBV5-1 with TRBJ1-1; D possibly corresponds to TRBD1 (6 bases). There are 17 residues in the CDR3. V was cut by 2 bases and J by 3 bases, with 20 bases left in between. From germline, CDR1 is SGHRS and CDR2 YFSETQ. CDR3 amino acids: CASSLGPGRSGDTEAFF. The CDR3 DNA reads as TGCGCCAGCAGCTTAGGACCGGGACGTTCAGGGGACACTGAAGCTTTCTTT. Full variable domain (remainder filled in from reference TRBV5-1 and TRBJ1-1): KAGVTQTPRYLIKTRGQQVTLSCSPISGHRSVSWYQQTPGQGLQFLFEYFSETQRNKGNFPGRFSGRQFSNSRSEMNVSTLELGDSALYLCASSLGPGRSGDTEAFFGQGTRLTVV.

There are many counts of this clonotype. The gene calls are TRBV18 and TRBJ1-1; D gene uncertain. The V gene's germline CDR1 is KGHSH and CDR2 LQKENI. This CDR3 is 15 amino acids long. Trimming shortened V by 3 bases and J by 0 bases, and 11 bases separated the two germline ends. CDR3 amino acids: CASSPIPGVNTEAFF. In nucleotides, the CDR3 is TGTGCCAGCTCACCGATTCCCGGGGTGAACACTGAAGCTTTCTTT.

The chain carries TRBV7-9 and TRBJ1-6; 9 bases map to TRBD1. Germline V gene lookup returns CDR1 SEHNR and CDR2 FQNEAQ (reference sequence). V lost 3 bases to trimming and J lost 7 bases; unmatched junction nucleotides: 7. The CDR3 has 16 amino acids. CDR3 sequence (DNA): TGTGCCAGCAGCTTCCGACAGGGGGTTCGAAATTCACCCCTCCACTTT. Its translation: CASSFRQGVRNSPLHF.

The chain joins TRBV19 to TRBJ2-3; the match to TRBD1 covers 7 bases. Unmatched junction bases numbered 6, after V lost 7 bases and J lost 2 bases. The CDR3 is 14 amino acids. Germline V gives CDR1 LNHDA, CDR2 SQIVND (reference sequence). The chain's CDR3 is CASTGDSFTDTQYF. CDR3 sequence (DNA): TGTGCCAGTACCGGGGACAGCTTCACAGATACGCAGTATTTT.

This clonotype has just a few counts. V gene TRBV28 combines with J gene TRBJ1-1; D is unresolved. V lost 3 bases and J 1 base, leaving 9 bases between the germline ends. CDR3 length: 14 amino acids. The germline gives CDR1 MDHEN, CDR2 SYDVKM. The CDR3 DNA is TGTGCCAGCAGTTTGATAGGGTCGAACACTGAAGCTTTCTTT. It specifies CASSLIGSNTEAFF.